Sequencing of this T cell receptor (beta chain) was carried out in a study of T cells in Graves' hyperthyroidism and ophthalmopathy. The study, taken as a whole, reports: Ophthalmopathy onset followed model prediction by a median about six months.

Germline CDR1 and CDR2: MDHEN and SYDVKM. The CDR3 totals 16 residues. J gave up 2 bases and V 7 bases, and 12 bases lay outside the gene matches. Researchers took RNA transcripts and amplified the TCR beta CDR3 regions from them. HTBI primers were the set used in a first-round RT-PCR of the TCR CDR3. TCRdb reprocessed the multiplex PCR reads via MiXCR and lists one record per CDR3 protein. Among roughly 420,000 distinct CDR3 sequences listed, 15% to 19% were seen once. As regards this clonotype: Its antigen is unknown. A clone one base away is much larger, so this may be a read error.

The chain recombines TRBV28 with TRBJ2-3; 7 bases are shared with TRBD1. Sequencing was carried out using blood. The clonotype comes from a woman between 18 and 29 years old with Graves' hyperthyroidism. CDR3 in amino acids: CASNAPGGLPTDTQYF. The DNA for the CDR3 is TGTGCCAGCAACGCCCCAGGGGGTCTACCCACAGATACGCAGTATTTT.